This TCR beta chain was observed in a study of tumor T cells in aggressive B-cell lymphoma (dated by TCRdb to the late 2010s). V lost 5 bases and J lost 8 bases; the stretch between them is 15 bases long. CDR1 and CDR2, looked up from the germline V gene, are SGHTA and FQGNSA. Including cysteine and phenylalanine, the CDR3 has 13 amino acids. The read is trimmed to its CDR3 DNA, 39 bases read in frame from base 1. A few counts support this clone. The antigen this receptor binds is unknown. Base qualities were left out, and no much larger clone turns up one base away. Libraries were made using the immunoSEQ multiplex PCR assay. Sourced from immuneACCESS, this table was stored by TCRdb with only in-frame sequences that have V and J called. A share of the clones is absent; for the studies checked, an unresolved V gene accounts for under half, and the remainder has no known explanation. Recorded for this sample are approximately 5,300 clones; roughly 90% of them occurred a single time. Clones ranked in the top ten supply 2.7% of the sample.

This clonotype was obtained from an adult with diffuse large B cell lymphoma. Sample: tumor tissue. The V and J genes are TRBV7-2 and TRBJ1-2; perhaps TRBD1 is the D gene, with 5 bases matching. The CDR3 corresponds to CASSPDSQGGYTF. The nucleotide sequence is TGTGCCAGCAGCCCCGACAGTCAGGGAGGCTACACCTTC.